The T cell receptor (beta chain) described here comes from a study of cytotoxic CD8 clonotypes in ibrutinib-treated CLL. Study summary: Response sampling occurred after a median approximately 12 months of treatment (range 6 to 36).

The method was immunoSEQ multiplex PCR; TCRdb's version includes in-frame clones alone and lacks a portion of them. The sample includes under 200,000 clones, approximately 80% of them seen just once. This clone was detected a few times. Trimming cost V 0 bases and J 4 bases, with 3 bases left between them. From germline, CDR1 is SGHRS and CDR2 YFSETQ. This CDR3 spans 12 amino acids. The material sequenced was PBMCs, taken after 24 months of ibrutinib treatment. The sequence derives from a human donor with chronic lymphocytic leukemia. The rearrangement links TRBV5-1 to TRBJ2-3; D gene unclear. CDR3 residues: CASSLEADTQYF. The CDR3 coding sequence is TGCGCCAGCAGCTTGGAAGCAGATACGCAGTATTTT.